The 16 T cell receptor beta chains given below trace back to one sample, sequenced in a study of shared clonotypes between healthy human individuals. The naive CD8 subset, CD45RO-negative cells positively selected for CCR7, excluded terminally differentiated effector memory CD45RA+ cells. The method was immunoSEQ multiplex PCR; TCRdb's version includes in-frame clones alone and lacks a portion of them. The sample lists 760,000 or so clones, 96% occurring once. Source material: naive CD8+ T cells sorted from blood. The source is a man aged 25 to 45 in good health.

The CDR3 nucleotides are TGTGCCAGCAGGCGAGGGGGCGGTATCGATACGCAGTATTTT. Its translation: CASRRGGGIDTQYF. The V and J genes are TRBV6-1 and TRBJ2-3; TRBD1 matches 7 bases. CDR1 is MNHNS, CDR2 SASEGT, per germline. CDR3 length: 14 residues. Germline trimming cut 6 bases from V and 6 bases from J; bases unmatched to any gene: 9.

V is TRBV6-5 and J is TRBJ2-5, with 9 bases identical to TRBD2. Per the germline V gene, CDR1 is MNHEY and CDR2 is SVGAGI. V lost 0 bases, J lost 5 bases, and 7 bases stayed unmatched. The CDR3 contains 16 residues. CDR3 DNA sequence: TGTGCCAGCAGTTACTCCGTGGCGGGAGGGCATGAGACCCAGTACTTC. Its protein is CASSYSVAGGHETQYF.

The chain links TRBV9 to TRBJ2-1; D may be TRBD2 (6 bases). This CDR3 comprises 17 residues. Germline lookup yields CDR1 SGDLS and CDR2 YYNGEE. The V end lost 4 bases, the J end lost 2 bases, and 19 bases lay between the germline ends. The CDR3 spells CASSLTPRRGAYNEQFF. For the CDR3, the DNA is TGTGCCAGCAGCCTCACCCCGCGGAGGGGCGCCTACAATGAGCAGTTCTTC.

The chain combines TRBV16 with TRBJ1-3; tentative D call: TRBD1 (6 bases). Germline V CDR1 and CDR2: KGHSY, FQNENV. V was trimmed by 1 base and J by 2 bases, leaving 9 bases between them. The CDR3 spans 15 residues. CDR3 residues: CASSQFGGPGNTIYF. The CDR3 DNA reads TGTGCCAGCAGCCAATTCGGGGGCCCTGGAAACACCATATATTTT.

This chain links TRBV12-5 with TRBJ1-3; 8 bases agree with TRBD1. CDR1 is LGHNT, CDR2 FRNRAP, per germline. The CDR3 sequence is 17 residues long. With 3 bases clipped from V and 1 base from J, the junction kept 8 bases outside the gene matches. The CDR3 DNA is TGTGCTAGTGGTTTCTCGGCAGGGGGCTTATCTGGAAACACCATATATTTT. Residues: CASGFSAGGLSGNTIYF.

This clone was detected only once. The chain joins TRBV6-6 to TRBJ2-7, with D perhaps assigned TRBD1 or TRBD2 (5 bases each). CDR3 length: 16 amino acids. Germline-derived CDR1 and CDR2 are MNHNY and SVGAGI (reference sequence). Trimming shortened V by 0 bases and J by 5 bases, and 17 bases separated the two germline ends. CDR3 DNA: TGTGCCAGCAGTTACTCCCCCCTGGGGACGGAAAACGAGCAGTACTTC. The encoded protein is CASSYSPLGTENEQYF.

The CDR3 protein is CASSVLGNEQYF. The CDR3 DNA follows: TGTGCCAGCAGCGTGTTGGGGAACGAGCAGTACTTC. V is TRBV7-9 and J is TRBJ2-7; D gene uncertain. Germline lookup yields CDR1 SEHNR and CDR2 FQNEAQ (reference sequence). V shed 5 bases and J shed 5 bases, with 10 bases lying between them. The length of the CDR3 is 12 residues.

The chain is built from TRBV5-4 and TRBJ2-7; D unresolved. The CDR3 is 14 residues long. Per the germline V gene, CDR1 is SGHNT and CDR2 is YYREEE (reference sequence). Trimming stripped 0 bases from V and 0 bases from J, with 7 bases between. CDR3 loop: CASSLEIGSYEQYF. The CDR3 nucleotides read TGTGCCAGCAGCTTGGAGATCGGCTCCTACGAGCAGTACTTC.

V gene TRBV19 combines with J gene TRBJ2-3; D may be TRBD2 (5 bases). The germline gives CDR1 LNHDA, CDR2 SQIVND (reference sequence). Trimming stripped 2 bases from V and 5 bases from J, with 20 bases between. The CDR3 spans 17 residues. The CDR3 nucleotides are TGTGCCAGTAGTATACTAAATCATGGGAGTTTACAAGATACGCAGTATTTT. Translated: CASSILNHGSLQDTQYF.

V gene TRBV19 combines with J gene TRBJ2-7; the match to TRBD2 covers 9 bases. The germline gives CDR1 LNHDA, CDR2 SQIVND (reference sequence). The V segment lost 3 bases and the J segment 5 bases; nucleotides outside the gene matches: 8. The CDR3 totals 15 residues. The CDR3 sequence: CASSISLAGPDEQYF. For the CDR3, the DNA is TGTGCCAGTAGTATTTCCCTAGCGGGACCCGACGAGCAGTACTTC.

The gene calls are TRBV2 and TRBJ2-7, with D possibly being TRBD2 (6 bases). The V end was cut by 7 bases, the J end by 4 bases, with 11 bases between. In germline, CDR1 is SNHLY, CDR2 FYNNEI. CDR3 length equals 12 residues. In DNA, the CDR3 is TGTGCCAGCATAGGAGGGAGGTACGAGCAGTACTTC. Protein product: CASIGGRYEQYF.

The V and J genes are TRBV11-2 and TRBJ2-7; D is unresolved. The germline V gene has CDR1 SGHAT and CDR2 FQNNGV. This CDR3 has 12 residues. Trimming left V 3 bases short and J 3 bases short, with 6 bases between. CDR3 sequence: CASSFSVYEQYF. The CDR3 DNA is TGTGCCAGCAGCTTTTCAGTCTACGAGCAGTACTTC.

Note on this clone: In the same sample, other DNA sequences code for this CDR3. The V call is TRBV27, the J call TRBJ2-3; D call uncertain. Germline V CDR1 and CDR2: MNHEY, SMNVEV (reference sequence). Trimming removed 5 bases at V and 4 bases at J, with 4 bases between. The CDR3 runs to 11 residues. This CDR3 is CASSLADTQYF. The CDR3 DNA sequence: TGTGCCAGCAGTCTGGCAGATACGCAGTATTTT.

The rearrangement uses TRBV27 and TRBJ2-1; D unresolved. V lost 2 bases, J lost 6 bases, and 8 bases lay in between. CDR3 length: 13 residues. Germline V gene lookup returns CDR1 MNHEY and CDR2 SMNVEV (reference sequence). The CDR3: CASSLRQPNEQFF. The DNA for the CDR3 is TGTGCCAGCAGTTTAAGGCAGCCCAATGAGCAGTTCTTC.

The chain carries TRBV27 and TRBJ1-4; the match to TRBD1 covers 12 bases. The germline CDR1 and CDR2 sequences are MNHEY and SMNVEV (reference sequence). There are 18 residues in the CDR3. Trimming at V came to 4 bases and at J to 7 bases, leaving 13 bases not matched to a gene. For the CDR3, the DNA is TGTGCCAGCAGTTCGGTCCGGGACAGGGGGCGGTCAAGTGAAAAACTGTTTTTT. Protein: CASSSVRDRGRSSEKLFF.

The rearrangement joins TRBV7-3 to TRBJ2-7; 7 nucleotides line up with TRBD1. CDR3 size: 14 residues. Germline CDR1 reads SGHTA; CDR2 reads FQGTGA. V trimming: 6 bases; J trimming: 4 bases; junction bases outside the gene matches: 9. The DNA of the CDR3 is TGTGCCAGCAGATTTGCCGGGACAGATTACGAGCAGTACTTC. Its protein is CASRFAGTDYEQYF. Drawing the rest from reference TRBV7-3 and TRBJ2-7, the complete variable domain is GAGVSQTPSNKVTEKGKYVELRCDPISGHTALYWYRQSLGQGPEFLIYFQGTGAADDSGLPNDRFFAVRPEGSVSTLKIQRTERGDSAVYLCASRFAGTDYEQYFGPGTRLTVT.